This T cell receptor beta chain was sequenced during a study of CD8 T cells in Susac syndrome. The germline V gene has CDR1 SNHLY and CDR2 FYNNEI. Trimming stripped 2 bases from V and 1 base from J, with 15 bases between. The CDR3 is 18 amino acids. An input of roughly 0.45 to 1 ug of RNA was subjected to reverse transcription using random hexamers. TCRdb processed the immunoSEQ multiplex PCR reads anew with MiXCR; each CDR3 protein has one entry. Of under 55,000 distinct CDR3 sequences in the sample, just over 90% are singletons; the top ten hold around 0.55%. This chain connects TRBV2 to TRBJ2-6; possible D gene TRBD2, 5 bases. The receptor was derived from a human donor with multiple sclerosis. The sequenced sample was CD8+ T cells from PBMCs. The chain's CDR3 is CASSEPNSGSSGANVLTF. The CDR3 bases are TGTGCCAGCAGTGAACCCAACAGTGGGAGTTCTGGGGCCAACGTCCTGACTTTC.